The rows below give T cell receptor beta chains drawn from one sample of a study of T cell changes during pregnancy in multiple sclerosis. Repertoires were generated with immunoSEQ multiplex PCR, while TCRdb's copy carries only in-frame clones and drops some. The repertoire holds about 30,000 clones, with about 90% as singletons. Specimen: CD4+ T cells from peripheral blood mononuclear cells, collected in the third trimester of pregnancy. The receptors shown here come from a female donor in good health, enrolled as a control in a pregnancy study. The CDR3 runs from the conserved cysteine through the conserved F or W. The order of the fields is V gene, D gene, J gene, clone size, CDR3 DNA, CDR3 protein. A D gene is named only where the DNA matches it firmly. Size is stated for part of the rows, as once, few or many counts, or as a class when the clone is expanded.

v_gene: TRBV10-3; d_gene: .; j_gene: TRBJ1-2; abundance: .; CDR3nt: TGTGCCATCAGTGAAGATAGCCCCTATGGCTACACCTTC; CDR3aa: CAISEDSPYGYTF
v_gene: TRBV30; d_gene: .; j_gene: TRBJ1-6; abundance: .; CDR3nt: TGTGCCTGGGACAGCTATAATTCACCCCTCCACTTT; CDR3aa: CAWDSYNSPLHF
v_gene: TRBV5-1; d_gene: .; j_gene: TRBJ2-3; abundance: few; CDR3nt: TGCGCCAGCAGCGACTACAGCCCTAGCACAGATACGCAGTATTTT; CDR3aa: CASSDYSPSTDTQYF
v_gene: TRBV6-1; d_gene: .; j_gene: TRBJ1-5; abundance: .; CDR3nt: TGTGTCTCAGCAGGCGGCGGGGGGAGCAATCAGCCCCAGCATTTT; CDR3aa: CVSAGGGGSNQPQHF
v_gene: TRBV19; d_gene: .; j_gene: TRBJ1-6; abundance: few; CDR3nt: TGTGCCAGTAGTATGGACAGTGTCAGCTCCTATAATTCACCCCTCCACTTT; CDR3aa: CASSMDSVSSYNSPLHF
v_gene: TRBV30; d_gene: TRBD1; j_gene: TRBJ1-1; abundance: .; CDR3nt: TGTGCCTGCCAAGGACAGGGGCCTAACACTGAAGCTTTCTTT; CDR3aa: CACQGQGPNTEAFF
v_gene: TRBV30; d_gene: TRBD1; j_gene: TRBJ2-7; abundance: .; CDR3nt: TGTGCCTGGAGGATTCGACAGGGCCCCTACGAGCAGTACTTC; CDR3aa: CAWRIRQGPYEQYF
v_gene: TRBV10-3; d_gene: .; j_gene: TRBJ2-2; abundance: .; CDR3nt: TGTGCCATCAGTCTCATGGGCAACACCGGGGAGCTGTTTTTT; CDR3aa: CAISLMGNTGELFF
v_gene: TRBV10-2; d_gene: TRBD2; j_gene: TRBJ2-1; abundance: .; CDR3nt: TGCGCCAGCGTGACTAGCGGGAGGTACAATGAGCAGTTCTTC; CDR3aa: CASVTSGRYNEQFF
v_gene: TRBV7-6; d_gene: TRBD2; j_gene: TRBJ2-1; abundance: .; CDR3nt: TGTGCCAGCAGCCAGGGACTAGCGGGAGGGCCCTACAATGAGCAGTTCTTC; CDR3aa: CASSQGLAGGPYNEQFF
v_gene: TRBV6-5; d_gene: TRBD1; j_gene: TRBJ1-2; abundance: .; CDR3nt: TGTGCCAGCAGTTCGACAGGGTGGAGGGGCTACACCTTC; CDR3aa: CASSSTGWRGYTF
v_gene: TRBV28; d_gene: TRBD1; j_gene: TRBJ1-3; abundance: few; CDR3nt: TGTGCCAGCAGTTTGGGACAGGGGGCTGGTGGAAACACCATATATTTT; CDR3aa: CASSLGQGAGGNTIYF
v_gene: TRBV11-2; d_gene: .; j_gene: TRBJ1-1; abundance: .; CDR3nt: TGTGCCAGCAGCCCTTTCAGTAACCCGGGGGCTTTCTTT; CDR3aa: CASSPFSNPGAFF
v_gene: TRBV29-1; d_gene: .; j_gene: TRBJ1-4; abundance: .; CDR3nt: TGCAGCGTTTCCCATGTTAGGGCAGGGAATGAAAAACTGTTTTTT; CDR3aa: CSVSHVRAGNEKLFF
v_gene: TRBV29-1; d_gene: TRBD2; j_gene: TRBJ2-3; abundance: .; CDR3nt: TGCAGCGTTCGGTCGGCCGGGGGGGTGACTAGCACAGATACGCAGTATTTT; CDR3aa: CSVRSAGGVTSTDTQYF
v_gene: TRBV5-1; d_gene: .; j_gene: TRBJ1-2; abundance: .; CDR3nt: TGCGCCAGCAGCTTGGGATTGCGGGGCAATCCCCAGGCTACCTATGGCTACACCTTC; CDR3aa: CASSLGLRGNPQATYGYTF
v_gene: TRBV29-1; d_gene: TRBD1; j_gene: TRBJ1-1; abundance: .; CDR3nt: TGCAGCGTACCAACAGGGGCTGAAGCTTTCTTT; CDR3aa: CSVPTGAEAFF
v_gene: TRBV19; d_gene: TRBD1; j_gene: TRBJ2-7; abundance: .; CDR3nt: TGTGCCAGTCGTCCCGGGACAGGGGAGAAATCCTACGAGCAGTACTTC; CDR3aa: CASRPGTGEKSYEQYF
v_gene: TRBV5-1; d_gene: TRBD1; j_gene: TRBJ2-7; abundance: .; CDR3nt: TGCGCCAGCAGCTTGGAGGGGACAGGGGTGGACGAGCAGTACTTC; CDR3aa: CASSLEGTGVDEQYF
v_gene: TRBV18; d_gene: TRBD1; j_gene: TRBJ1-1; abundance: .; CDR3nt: TGTGCCAGCTCACCACAAACCGGGACAGGGGGGGCTGAAGCTTTCTTT; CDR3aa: CASSPQTGTGGAEAFF
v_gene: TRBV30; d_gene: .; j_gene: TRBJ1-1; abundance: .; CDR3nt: TGTGCCTGGAGGACCCTAGTGAACACTGAAGCTTTCTTT; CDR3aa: CAWRTLVNTEAFF
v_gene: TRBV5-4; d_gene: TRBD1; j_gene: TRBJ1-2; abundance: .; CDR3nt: TGTGCCAACAGCTATACTCAGGACAGGGGCCACTATGGCTACACCTTC; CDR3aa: CANSYTQDRGHYGYTF
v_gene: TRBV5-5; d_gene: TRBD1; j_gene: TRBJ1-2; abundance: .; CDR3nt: TGTGCCAGCAGCCCAGCCGGGACAGTCAACTATGGCTACACCTTC; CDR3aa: CASSPAGTVNYGYTF
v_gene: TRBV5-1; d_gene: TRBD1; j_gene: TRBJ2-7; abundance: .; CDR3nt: TGCGCCAGCAGCTTGCAGGGGGATATCTACGAGCAGTACTTC; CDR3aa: CASSLQGDIYEQYF
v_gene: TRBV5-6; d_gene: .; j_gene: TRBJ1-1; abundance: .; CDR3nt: TGTGCCAGCAGCGGAGTTCAGGGCCTGTTCAACACTGAAGCTTTCTTT; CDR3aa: CASSGVQGLFNTEAFF
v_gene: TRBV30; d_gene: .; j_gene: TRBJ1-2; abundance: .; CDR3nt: TGTGCCTGGAGTGCGGGCTATGGCTACACCTTC; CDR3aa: CAWSAGYGYTF
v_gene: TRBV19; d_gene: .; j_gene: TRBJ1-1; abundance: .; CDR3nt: TGTGCCAGTACCCATCCCGGGAGGGCGGGCACTGAAGCTTTCTTT; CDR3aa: CASTHPGRAGTEAFF
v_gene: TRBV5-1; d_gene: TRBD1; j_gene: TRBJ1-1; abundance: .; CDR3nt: TGCGCCAGCAGTCAGGACAGGGGCCCTGAAGCTTTCTTT; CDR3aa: CASSQDRGPEAFF
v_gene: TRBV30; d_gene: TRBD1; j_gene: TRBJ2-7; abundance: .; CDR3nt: TGTGCCTGGAGTTCGGACAGGAATTCCTACGAGCAGTACTTC; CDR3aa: CAWSSDRNSYEQYF
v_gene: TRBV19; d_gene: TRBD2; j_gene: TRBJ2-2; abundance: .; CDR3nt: TGTGCCACGACCGGACTAGCGGGGGCCGGGGAGCTGTTTTTT; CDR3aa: CATTGLAGAGELFF
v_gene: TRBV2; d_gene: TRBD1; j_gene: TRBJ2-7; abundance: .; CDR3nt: TGTGCCAGCAGTGAAGGCGGACAGGGTAGGAACGAGCAGTACTTC; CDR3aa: CASSEGGQGRNEQYF
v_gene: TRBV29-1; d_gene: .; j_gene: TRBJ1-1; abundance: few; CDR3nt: TGCAGCGTTGCTCTCTCGGGGAAGACTGAAGCTTTCTTT; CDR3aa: CSVALSGKTEAFF
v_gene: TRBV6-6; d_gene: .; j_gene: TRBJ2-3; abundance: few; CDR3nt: TGTGCCAGCAGTTACTCGGAGGTCACAGATACGCAGTATTTT; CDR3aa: CASSYSEVTDTQYF
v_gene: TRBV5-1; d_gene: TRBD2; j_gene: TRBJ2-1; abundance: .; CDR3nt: TGCGCCAGCAGCCCGGAGGTTGGCGGGAGGGCCCGTGAGCAGTTCTTC; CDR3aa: CASSPEVGGRAREQFF
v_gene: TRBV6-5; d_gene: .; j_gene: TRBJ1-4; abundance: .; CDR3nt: TGTGCCAGCAGGGGGGGGTCTACAACTAATGAAAAACTGTTTTTT; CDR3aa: CASRGGSTTNEKLFF
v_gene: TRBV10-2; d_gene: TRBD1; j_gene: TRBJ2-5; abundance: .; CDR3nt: TGCGCCAGCAGTGGGAACAGGGGGCGACGAGAGACCCAGTACTTC; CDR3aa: CASSGNRGRRETQYF
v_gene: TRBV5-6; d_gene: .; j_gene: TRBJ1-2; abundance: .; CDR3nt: TGTGCCAGCAGCTTGGCGGGAGGCGGCGGCTACACCTTC; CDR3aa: CASSLAGGGGYTF
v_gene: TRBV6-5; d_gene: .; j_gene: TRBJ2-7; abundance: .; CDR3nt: TGTGCCACCAAACGGGGGTTCGTCTCCTACGAGCAGTACTTC; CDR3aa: CATKRGFVSYEQYF
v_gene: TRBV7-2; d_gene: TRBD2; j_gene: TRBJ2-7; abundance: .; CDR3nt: TGTGCCAGCAGCTTAGCGCGGCTAGCGGGGGGCCAGGGCGAGCAGTACTTC; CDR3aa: CASSLARLAGGQGEQYF
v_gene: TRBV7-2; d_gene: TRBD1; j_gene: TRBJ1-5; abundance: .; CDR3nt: TGTGCCAGCAGCACTAGACAGGGTCATCAGCCCCAGCATTTT; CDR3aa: CASSTRQGHQPQHF
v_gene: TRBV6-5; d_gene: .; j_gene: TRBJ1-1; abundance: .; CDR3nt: TGTGCCAGCAGTTCTTACCCTACAGGGAACACTGAAGCTTTCTTT; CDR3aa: CASSSYPTGNTEAFF
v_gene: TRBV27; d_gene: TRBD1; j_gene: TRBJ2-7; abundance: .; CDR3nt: TGTGCCAGCAGTTTCAGGGGGCGTTTGGACGAGCAGTACTTC; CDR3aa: CASSFRGRLDEQYF
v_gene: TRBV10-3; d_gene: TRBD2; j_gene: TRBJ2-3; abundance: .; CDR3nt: TGTGCCACTTTCACCGGGACTAGCGGCCTATCGGGAGATACGCAGTATTTT; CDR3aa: CATFTGTSGLSGDTQYF
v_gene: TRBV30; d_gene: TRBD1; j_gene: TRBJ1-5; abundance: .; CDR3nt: TGTGCCTGGAGTGTAGGGGGCCGTAGCAATCAGCCCCAGCATTTT; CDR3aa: CAWSVGGRSNQPQHF
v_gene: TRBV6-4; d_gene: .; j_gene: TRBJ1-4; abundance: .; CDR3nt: TGTGCCAGCAGTGACGGGGGCCAAGGAGAAAAACTGTTTTTT; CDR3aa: CASSDGGQGEKLFF
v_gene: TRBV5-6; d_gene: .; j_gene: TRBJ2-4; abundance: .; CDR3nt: TGTGCCAGCAGCCGCTGGTGGGCCGCCAAAAACATTCAGTACTTC; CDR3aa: CASSRWWAAKNIQYF
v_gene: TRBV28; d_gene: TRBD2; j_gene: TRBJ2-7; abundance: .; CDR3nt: TGTGCCAGCCGAAGCGGGAGGCCACCCTACGAGCAGTACTTC; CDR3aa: CASRSGRPPYEQYF
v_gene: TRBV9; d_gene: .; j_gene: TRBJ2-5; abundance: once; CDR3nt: TGTGCCAGCAGCGTAGGGTCGGGGACAAGATGGGTTGAAGAGACCCAGTACTTC; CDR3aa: CASSVGSGTRWVEETQYF
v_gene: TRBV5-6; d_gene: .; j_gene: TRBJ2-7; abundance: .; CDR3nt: TGTGCCAGCAGCTTCGGACTACCTAGCTCCTACGAGCAGTACTTC; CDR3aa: CASSFGLPSSYEQYF
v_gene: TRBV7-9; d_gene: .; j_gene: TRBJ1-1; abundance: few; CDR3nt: TGTGCCAGCAGCCAGGACAGCTCAACATCTGAAGCTTTCTTT; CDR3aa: CASSQDSSTSEAFF
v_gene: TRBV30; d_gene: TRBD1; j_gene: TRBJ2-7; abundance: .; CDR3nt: TGTGCCTGGAGCGCCGGGACAGTGACCTACGAGCAGTACTTC; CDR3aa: CAWSAGTVTYEQYF
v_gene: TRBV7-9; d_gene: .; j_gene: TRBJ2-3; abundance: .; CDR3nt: TGTGCCAGCAGCAGCGTGGGGGCTGCAGATACGCAGTATTTT; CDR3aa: CASSSVGAADTQYF
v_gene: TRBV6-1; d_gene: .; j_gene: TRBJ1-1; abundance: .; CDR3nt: TGTGCCAGCAGTGGTAGGAACACTGAAGCTTTCTTT; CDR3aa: CASSGRNTEAFF
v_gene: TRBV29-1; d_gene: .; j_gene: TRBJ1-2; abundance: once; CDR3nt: TGCAGCGTTGATCGACAGGTCGCCAATGGCTACACCTTC; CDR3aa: CSVDRQVANGYTF
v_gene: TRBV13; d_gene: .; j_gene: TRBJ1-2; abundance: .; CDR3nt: TGTGCCAGCACCCAGGGAAACTATGGCTACACCTTC; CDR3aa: CASTQGNYGYTF
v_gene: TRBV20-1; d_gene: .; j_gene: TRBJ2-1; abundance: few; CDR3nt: TGCAGTGCTCAAGAGAATGAGCAGTTCTTC; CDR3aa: CSAQENEQFF
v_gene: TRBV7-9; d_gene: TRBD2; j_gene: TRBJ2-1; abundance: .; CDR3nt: TGTGCCAGCAGCTTTGGGTCACTAGCGGGAGCCTACAATGAGCAGTTCTTC; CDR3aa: CASSFGSLAGAYNEQFF
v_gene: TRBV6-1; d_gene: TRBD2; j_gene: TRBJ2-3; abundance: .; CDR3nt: TGTGCCAGCAGCACGACTAGCGGGCGCACAGATACGCAGTATTTT; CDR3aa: CASSTTSGRTDTQYF
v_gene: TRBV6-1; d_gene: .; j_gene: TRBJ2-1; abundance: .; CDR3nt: TGTGCCAGCAGTGAAAGGGGCAGGGGTTCCTACAATGAGCAGTTCTTC; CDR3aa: CASSERGRGSYNEQFF